The entry that follows covers one TCR beta chain sequence. This entry is derived from a study of CD8 T cells in Susac syndrome. About the research overall: Among sequenced Susac syndrome patients, five or six had active disease and eight or nine were in remission.

V was clipped by 0 bases and J by 6 bases, with 9 bases between them. The CDR3 spans 13 residues. Germline V lookup: CDR1 SGHNT, CDR2 YYREEE (reference sequence). From blood CD8+ and CD4+ T cells, TCR beta sequences were generated. Purification of the CD8+ and CD4+ T cells relied on negative isolation, and TEMRA cells underwent FACS enrichment. The RNA input was about 0.45 to 1 ug, and it was reverse transcribed with random hexamers. With immunoSEQ multiplex PCR, TCR beta CDR3 was amplified across 54 Vbeta and 13 Jbeta. TCRdb recomputed calls from the immunoSEQ multiplex PCR reads with MiXCR, one row per CDR3 protein. Of 200,000 to 250,000 distinct CDR3 sequences listed, about 95% were seen once; the top ten hold around 0.15%.

The chain recombines TRBV5-4 with TRBJ1-2; D ambiguous. The TCR originated in a human donor with Susac syndrome. The sequenced material came from CD4+ T cells from PBMCs. The CDR3, as DNA: TGTGCCAGCAGCTTGGGACGCGGGGATGGCTACACCTTC. Residues: CASSLGRGDGYTF.